These T cell receptor beta chains were read from a single sample in a study of T cell responses to AZD1222 COVID-19 vaccine. Profiled with immunoSEQ multiplex PCR; TCRdb holds only in-frame clones, not every one. The sample lists about 100,000 clones, around 87% occurring once. The specimen was peripheral blood, collected on day 0 of MenACWY control vaccination. The receptor source for this set is an adult in good health. Each CDR3 is given with its conserved first and last residue. A D gene is named only where the DNA matches it firmly. Clone size, where shown, is once, few, many, or a class for clones that have expanded.

>TRBJ2-1|TRBV28|-|-
TGTGCCAGCAGTTTAGACGGTTACAATGAGCAGTTCTTC
CASSLDGYNEQFF
>TRBJ2-5|TRBV7-8|-|TRBD1
TGTGCCAGCAGCCCTGGGACAGGGGAGTCGGAGACCCAGTACTTC
CASSPGTGESETQYF
>TRBJ1-2|TRBV11-2|-|-
TGTGCCAGCAGCCCGGGGACCAGCGGCTACACCTTC
CASSPGTSGYTF
>TRBJ1-3|TRBV7-2|-|-
TGTGCCAGCAGCCCTAATTTGGTGAGAAACACCATATATTTT
CASSPNLVRNTIYF
>TRBJ2-3|TRBV11-2|-|-
TGTGCCAGCAGCCGTACCCTCACAGATACGCAGTATTTT
CASSRTLTDTQYF
>TRBJ1-4|TRBV28|few|-
TGTGCCAGCCAAATTCAGGGGAGCACTAATGAAAAACTGTTTTTT
CASQIQGSTNEKLFF
>TRBJ2-7|TRBV19|-|-
TGTGCCAGTAGTATAGGCCAGGCCTCCTACGAGCAGTACTTC
CASSIGQASYEQYF
>TRBJ1-1|TRBV28|once|-
TGTGCCAGCAGTGGGGCAGGCCGGGGGGAAGCTTTCTTT
CASSGAGRGEAFF
>TRBJ2-7|TRBV6-2/TRBV6-3|once|-
TGTGCCAGCAGTTACCTTCAGGGCTACGAGCAGTACTTC
CASSYLQGYEQYF
>TRBJ1-5|TRBV28|-|-
TGTGCCAGCAGTTTAGACAGCAATCAGCCCCAGCATTTT
CASSLDSNQPQHF
>TRBJ2-1|TRBV3-1/TRBV3-2|-|-
TGTGCCAGCAGCCAACAACAGGTCCTTTACAATGAGCAGTTCTTC
CASSQQQVLYNEQFF
>TRBJ2-3|TRBV10-3|-|TRBD2
TGTGCCATCAGTGACGTTAGCGGGAAGACAGATACGCAGTATTTT
CAISDVSGKTDTQYF
>TRBJ2-7|TRBV7-8|-|TRBD1
TGTGCCAGCAGCTCTCAAACCCCGGGACAGAACACGCAGTACTTC
CASSSQTPGQNTQYF
>TRBJ1-1|TRBV5-1|-|-
TGCGCCAGCAGCTTGGGGATACGAACGGTTAACACTGAAGCTTTCTTT
CASSLGIRTVNTEAFF
>TRBJ1-2|TRBV10-3|-|-
TGTGCCATCAGTGTGGGTGGTGGTTATGGCTACACCTTC
CAISVGGGYGYTF
>TRBJ2-1|TRBV19|-|TRBD1
TGTGCCAGTAGTAAGGACAGGGACCCCAATGAGCAGTTCTTC
CASSKDRDPNEQFF
>TRBJ2-7|TRBV24-1|-|TRBD1
TGTGCCACCAGTGATTCGGGACAGGGGGCGTACGAGCAGTACTTC
CATSDSGQGAYEQYF
>TRBJ1-4|TRBV6-4|-|-
TGTGCCAGCAGATTAGCGCTCGGGACAGAAAAACTGTTTTTT
CASRLALGTEKLFF
>TRBJ2-1|TRBV2|-|-
TGTGCCAGCAGGGACTACCCTGAGCAGTTCTTC
CASRDYPEQFF
>TRBJ1-4|TRBV4-3|-|-
TGCGCCAGCAGCGAGCAACAGGGAAGTCGAGAAAAACTGTTTTTT
CASSEQQGSREKLFF
>TRBJ2-3|TRBV5-1|-|TRBD2
TGCGCCAGCAGCTTGGCCGAAATCGGGACTAGAGGAGATACGCAGTATTTT
CASSLAEIGTRGDTQYF
>TRBJ2-1|TRBV7-2|-|TRBD2
TGTGCCAGCAGCTGGCCGGAGGGACTAGCGGGAAATGAGCAGTTCTTC
CASSWPEGLAGNEQFF
>TRBJ1-5|TRBV10-3|-|-
TGTGCCATCAGCCCCGGGAGGAGGAATCAGCCCCAGCATTTT
CAISPGRRNQPQHF
>TRBJ2-1|TRBV5-1|once|TRBD2
TGCGCCAGCAGCCCGTCATTAGCGGGGGGCCCTCGAGAGCAGTTCTTC
CASSPSLAGGPREQFF
>TRBJ2-1|TRBV29-1|-|-
TGCAGCGTTGAAGTTGGCCACAATGAGCAGTTCTTC
CSVEVGHNEQFF
>TRBJ1-1|TRBV6-2/TRBV6-3|-|TRBD1
TGTGCCAGCAGTTCCTCCGGGACAGGGGTCTGGAAAGCTTTCTTT
CASSSSGTGVWKAFF
>TRBJ1-5|TRBV10-3|-|TRBD1
TGTGCCATCAGTGAGAAGACAGGGGGAGAACAGCCCCAGCATTTT
CAISEKTGGEQPQHF
>TRBJ1-6|TRBV5-1|-|TRBD1
TGCGCCAGCAGCCGACAGGGGGATGATTCACCCCTCCACTTT
CASSRQGDDSPLHF
>TRBJ1-5|TRBV7-4|-|-
TGTGCCAGCAGCTTCTCGGGGGGGCGGAATCAGCCCCAGCATTTT
CASSFSGGRNQPQHF
>TRBJ1-2|TRBV11-2|-|-
TGTGCCAGCAGCCCCCGAAGTACGAGTTACTATGGCTACACCTTC
CASSPRSTSYYGYTF
>TRBJ2-1|TRBV5-1|-|TRBD2
TGCGCCAGCAGCTCTAGCGGGGGCTCCTACAATGAGCAGTTCTTC
CASSSSGGSYNEQFF
>TRBJ1-2|TRBV19|-|-
TGTGCCAGTAGTAGTGGGTTCTACTATGGCTACACCTTC
CASSSGFYYGYTF
>TRBJ1-2|TRBV2|-|-
TGTGCCAGCAGAATCGATACAGGGACCGGCTACACCTTC
CASRIDTGTGYTF
>TRBJ1-2|TRBV6-5|-|-
TGTGCCAGCAGTTACCCTATGGCAGCTAACTATGGCTACACCTTC
CASSYPMAANYGYTF
>TRBJ1-2|TRBV30|-|TRBD1
TGTGCCTGGAGCGCCGGGACAGGGCATGGCTACACCTTC
CAWSAGTGHGYTF
>TRBJ1-1|TRBV29-1|-|-
TGCAGCGCCACCCGGGACCGCGGTGAAGCTTTCTTT
CSATRDRGEAFF
>TRBJ2-7|TRBV30|many|-
TGTGCCTGGAGTGTACAAGGTAGCTCCGGCGAGCAGTACTTC
CAWSVQGSSGEQYF
>TRBJ2-7|TRBV7-9|-|-
TGTGCCAGCAGCTTAGCCAGCGCCTACGAGCAGTACTTC
CASSLASAYEQYF
>TRBJ1-2|TRBV5-4|-|-
TGTGCCAGCAGCCCGAAGGGGGGAACTCTTTTTCCAAACACCTTC
CASSPKGGTLFPNTF
>TRBJ1-5|TRBV6-6|-|TRBD1
TGTGCCAGCGCTACCGGCGACAGGGGAAATCAGCCCCAGCATTTT
CASATGDRGNQPQHF
>TRBJ2-3|TRBV5-1|once|-
TGCGCCAGCAGCTTGGTAGGGGGGGCAGATACGCAGTATTTT
CASSLVGGADTQYF
>TRBJ2-7|TRBV7-2|few|TRBD1
TGTGCCAGCAGCTGGGGACAGACCTACGAGCAGTACTTC
CASSWGQTYEQYF
>TRBJ1-1|TRBV5-5|-|-
TGTGCCAGCAGCACCGGTGCCGTCGGAGCTTTCTTT
CASSTGAVGAFF
>TRBJ2-1|TRBV5-4|-|TRBD2
TGTGCCAGCAGCCCCGGGGCTAGCGGGGGGGTAATCTCCTACAATGAGCAGTTCTTC
CASSPGASGGVISYNEQFF
>TRBJ1-4|TRBV2|-|TRBD1
TGTGCCAGCAGTGAAGCGGGACAGGGTTATGAAAAACTGTTTTTT
CASSEAGQGYEKLFF
>TRBJ2-1|TRBV6-5|many|TRBD2
TGTGCCACCGACCTTAGCGGGGGGTGGTATGAGCAGTTCTTC
CATDLSGGWYEQFF
>TRBJ1-1|TRBV7-9|-|-
TGTGCCAGCAGCTTACCGGTCATGAACACTGAAGCTTTCTTT
CASSLPVMNTEAFF
>TRBJ1-5|TRBV18|-|-
TGTGCCAGCTCACCGCCAGGGGGCAATCAGCCCCAGCATTTT
CASSPPGGNQPQHF
>TRBJ1-1|TRBV4-2|once|-
TGTGCCAGCAGCCAAGAAGCGATCGGGGGAGGCACTGAAGCTTTCTTT
CASSQEAIGGGTEAFF
>TRBJ2-7|TRBV6-5|-|-
TGTGCCAGCAGTTACCCCGGGACGGGCGAGCAGTACTTC
CASSYPGTGEQYF
>TRBJ1-6|TRBV3-1/TRBV3-2|-|TRBD1
TGTGCCAGCAGCCAAGGGACAGGGACAAATTCACCCCTCCACTTT
CASSQGTGTNSPLHF
>TRBJ2-7|TRBV7-2|-|-
TGTGCCAGCAGCCTCCCTAGTACGAACGAGCAGTACTTC
CASSLPSTNEQYF
>TRBJ2-7|TRBV23-1|-|-
TGCGCCAGCACTCAACTCTACCGACAGTCCCCAGGCCTTAGCATCTACGAGCAGTACTTC
CASTQLYRQSPGLSIYEQYF
>TRBJ1-1|TRBV19|-|-
TGTGCCAGTAGTATGGGGGGAAGTTGGCGGACTGAAGCTTTCTTT
CASSMGGSWRTEAFF
>TRBJ2-7|TRBV28|-|-
TGTGCCAGCAGTTTTATCGGAGTAAGCAGGGGCGCCTACGAGCAGTACTTC
CASSFIGVSRGAYEQYF
>TRBJ1-5|TRBV2|-|-
TGTGCCAGCAGAGCTACAGCCCCTGATCAGCCCCAGCATTTT
CASRATAPDQPQHF